The subject of this entry is one T cell receptor beta chain. The antigen it recognizes is unknown. Per-base qualities were not stored, and no clone one base away is much larger. These data belong to a study of blood T cell repertoires in COVID-19 (dated by TCRdb to the early 2020s). For context, the study as a whole: Samples from collaborators originated in the United States, Italy and Spain and spanned both the acute and convalescent phases of COVID-19. The material from the prospective study consisted of cDNA or gDNA derived from T cells, B-cell-depleted T cells, or PBMCs. The dataset comprised deeply sampled blood TCRbeta repertoires from subjects exposed to, actively infected with, or recovered from COVID-19. The repertoires were released in a freely available public database meant as a resource for research on the immune response to SARS-CoV-2. The samples were drawn from two sources: the first 160 participants of the ongoing ImmuneRACE study, and 950 to 1,500 subjects contributed by 6 global collaborators. Nearly every sample came with metadata listing a de-identified subject ID, COVID-19 status, age in years and sex. Where HLA class I and class II types were available, the types were taken from metadata supplied by the sample provider, not from assay-based typing.

Whole blood was collected in K2EDTA tubes by collaborating institutions according to the institutions' own protocols. For TCRbeta analysis, collaborators shipped samples in one of three forms: frozen whole blood, isolated PBMCs, or DNA extracted from either of those sample types. The germline V gene supplies CDR1 MDHEN and CDR2 SYDVKM. From cysteine to phenylalanine, the CDR3 is 13 amino acids long. The entry retains the CDR3 DNA only, 39 bases that are in frame from base 1. V is clipped by 4 bases and J by 6 bases, and the sequence between their germline boundaries is 9 bases long. General study outcomes and caveats: The amount of clinical and demographic metadata varied by source and participant and was provided uncurated.

The immunoSEQ Assay, a bias-controlled multiplex PCR, was used to amplify TCRbeta CDR3 regions from genomic DNA. Per the source publication's procedure: Within the assay, amplification of reference gene primers was used to estimate how many nucleated cells each sample contained. To quantify the absolute abundance of each unique TCRbeta CDR3 rearrangement, sequence reads were collapsed and filtered. For each sample, productive Simpson clonality was calculated by taking the square root of Simpson's diversity index across productive rearrangements. The immuneACCESS repertoire file appears here via TCRdb, limited to in-frame rearrangements. These files lack a portion of the clones; in checked studies, under half of the deficit traces to unresolved V genes, and the cause of the others is not known. For V, J and clone size, that table is used; D and trimming come from the DNA. Present in this sample are some 16,000 clones, 75% to 90% of which were seen just once. The top ten constitute roughly 37% of the sample.

The rearrangement joined TRBV28 to TRBJ1-4; there is no confident call for the D gene. This clonotype originated in a man between 65 and 85 years old in a cohort sampled during active COVID-19. Sequencing was carried out using peripheral blood. The DNA is as follows: TGTGCCAGCAGTTCGGGGTTTTATGAAAAACTGTTTTTT. Its translation is CASSSGFYEKLFF. With the rest looked up from the reference TRBV28 and TRBJ1-4 genes rather than sequenced, the full variable domain is DVKVTQSSRYLVKRTGEKVFLECVQDMDHENMFWYRQDPGLGLRLIYFSYDVKMKEKGDIPEGYSVSREKKERFSLILESASTNQTSMYLCASSSGFYEKLFFGSGTQLSVL.